This is a list of T cell receptor beta chains from one sample in a study of monozygotic twins with inflammatory bowel disease. TCRdb re-called the 5' RACE reads; every CDR3 protein appears as one record, without DNA. The ten most abundant clones cover 2% to 2.5% of a sample with more than 350,000 distinct CDR3 sequences. The sequencing input was blood. These receptors came from a human donor with ulcerative colitis or Crohn's disease, or a healthy co-twin of an affected twin (not recorded which). Both conserved end residues are part of each CDR3.

j_call v_call cdr3_aa
TRBJ2-3 TRBV9 CASSATGTSGISTDTQYF
TRBJ2-2 TRBV12-3/TRBV12-4 CASSLAWLAGVTGELFF
TRBJ2-4 TRBV20-1 CSANPWDSNDIQYF
TRBJ2-1 TRBV20-1 CSAPGQGNEQFF
TRBJ1-2 TRBV18 CASSPPGQGSYGYTF
TRBJ1-6 TRBV7-2 CASRIGGSYNSPLHF
TRBJ1-6 TRBV27 CASSFQRQGVVSSYNSPLHF
TRBJ2-3 TRBV4-3 CASSQDPRTRVNTQYF
TRBJ1-1 TRBV5-1 CASSGVGALNTEAFF
TRBJ2-3 TRBV5-1 CASSSDFKRTDTQYF
TRBJ2-7 TRBV6-5 CASSYEGRSPTYEQYF
TRBJ1-2 TRBV2 CASTEGPSGYTF
TRBJ2-5 TRBV20-1 CSAPRQGDGTQYF
TRBJ2-2 TRBV29-1 CSVKEGGNTGELFF
TRBJ2-5 TRBV12-3/TRBV12-4 CASTDRLETQYF
TRBJ2-3 TRBV5-1 CASRTTEGGYTQYF
TRBJ2-3 TRBV25-1 CASSEGQGTDTQYF
TRBJ2-1 TRBV7-3 CASSFHGGGYNEQFF
TRBJ2-3 TRBV11-3 CASSEGGKIGDTQYF
TRBJ2-3 TRBV18 CASSPYETSGFGTDTQYF
TRBJ1-1 TRBV7-2 CASSFRQATANTEAFF
TRBJ2-7 TRBV7-9 CASSGTGREQYF
TRBJ2-1 TRBV5-6 CASSLGTSGILSNEQFF
TRBJ2-7 TRBV6-6 CASSYPGGEQYF